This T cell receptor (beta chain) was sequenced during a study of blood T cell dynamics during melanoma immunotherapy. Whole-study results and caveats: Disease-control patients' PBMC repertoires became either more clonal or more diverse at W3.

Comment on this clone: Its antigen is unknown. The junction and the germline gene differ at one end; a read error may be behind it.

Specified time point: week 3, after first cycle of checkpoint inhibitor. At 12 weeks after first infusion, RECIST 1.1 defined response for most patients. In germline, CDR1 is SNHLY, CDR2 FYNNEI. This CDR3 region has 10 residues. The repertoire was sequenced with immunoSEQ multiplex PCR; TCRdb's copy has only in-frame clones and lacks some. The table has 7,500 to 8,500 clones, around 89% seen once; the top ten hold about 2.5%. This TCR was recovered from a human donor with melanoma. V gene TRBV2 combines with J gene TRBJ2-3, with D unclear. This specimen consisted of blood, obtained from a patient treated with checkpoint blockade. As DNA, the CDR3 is TGTGCCAGCAGGGAAGATACGCAGTATTTT. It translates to CASREDTQYF.